This section outlines one T cell receptor beta chain sequence together with its context. The data belong to a study of blood T cell repertoires in COVID-19. Study context: Samples came from the United States, Italy and Spain, spanning acute and convalescent COVID-19.

The table came from immunoSEQ multiplex PCR; TCRdb's copy has only in-frame clones and leaves some out. The data contain about 200,000 clones, 85% to 90% of them seen just once; the ten biggest clones take up roughly 2%. V was pared by 4 bases and J by 1 base, with 10 bases of the junction left unmatched. This CDR3 has 17 amino acids. The germline V gene has CDR1 SGHRS and CDR2 YFSETQ. The sequence was collected from a woman aged 45-65 years with acute or convalescent COVID-19. V is TRBV5-1 and J is TRBJ2-2; 7 bases are a match to TRBD1. The sequencing input was peripheral blood. In nucleotides, the CDR3 is TGCGCCAGCAGCCCGTCAATTGGGACAGAGAACACCGGGGAGCTGTTTTTT. This translates into CASSPSIGTENTGELFF.